This is a list of T cell receptor beta chains from one sample in a study of T cell responses to AZD1222 COVID-19 vaccine. Method: immunoSEQ multiplex PCR; TCRdb's copy keeps in-frame clones and lacks some. The profile covers tens of thousands of clones, with roughly 80% appearing a single time and 5% taken by the ten largest. The specimen was peripheral blood, collected 28 days after the second AZD1222 dose. The receptor source for this set is an adult who received the AZD1222 COVID-19 vaccine. The CDR3 runs from the conserved cysteine through the conserved F or W. The D gene is left open where the match is weak. Not all rows give a size; the values are once, few, many and, for expanded clones, a class.

clone size: -; D gene: TRBD1; V gene: TRBV13; J gene: TRBJ1-1; CDR3 DNA: TGTGCCAGCAGGACAGGGCAAGGCCTGAACACTGAAGCTTTCTTT; CDR3 protein: CASRTGQGLNTEAFF
clone size: -; D gene: -; V gene: TRBV28; J gene: TRBJ1-1; CDR3 DNA: TGTGCCAGCGACCAACCGGGGGGGGGATCCACTGAAGCTTTCTTT; CDR3 protein: CASDQPGGGSTEAFF
clone size: -; D gene: -; V gene: TRBV5-1; J gene: TRBJ2-1; CDR3 DNA: TGCGCCAGCAGCTTGGTGGCTTTCGACAATGAGCAGTTCTTC; CDR3 protein: CASSLVAFDNEQFF
clone size: -; D gene: TRBD1; V gene: TRBV5-1; J gene: TRBJ1-4; CDR3 DNA: TGCGCCAGCGCGAGGACAGGGGGCGTATCTACTGAAAAACTGTTTTTT; CDR3 protein: CASARTGGVSTEKLFF
clone size: -; D gene: -; V gene: TRBV29-1; J gene: TRBJ1-2; CDR3 DNA: TGCAGCGTTGAAGGTACGAGGATGGGGTATGCTGGCTACACCTTC; CDR3 protein: CSVEGTRMGYAGYTF
clone size: once; D gene: TRBD1; V gene: TRBV7-2; J gene: TRBJ2-7; CDR3 DNA: TGTGCCAGCAGCCTCCCGACAGGGGGGCCCTACGAGCAGTACTTC; CDR3 protein: CASSLPTGGPYEQYF
clone size: -; D gene: TRBD1; V gene: TRBV7-2; J gene: TRBJ1-2; CDR3 DNA: TGTGCCAGCAGCTTATACCAGGGGGGGGGCTATGGCTACACCTTC; CDR3 protein: CASSLYQGGGYGYTF
clone size: -; D gene: -; V gene: TRBV5-8; J gene: TRBJ2-3; CDR3 DNA: TGTGCCAGCAGCTTGGCGGTTCGGGCAGGGAGTGGGTCAGATACGCAGTATTTT; CDR3 protein: CASSLAVRAGSGSDTQYF
clone size: few; D gene: -; V gene: TRBV6-5; J gene: TRBJ1-2; CDR3 DNA: TGTGCCAGCAGTTACTCACTGCCGGCTAACTATGGCTACACCTTC; CDR3 protein: CASSYSLPANYGYTF
clone size: -; D gene: TRBD2; V gene: TRBV7-8; J gene: TRBJ2-2; CDR3 DNA: TGTGCCAGCAGCTTAATGGCTAGCGGGACGGGCGGGGAGCTGTTTTTT; CDR3 protein: CASSLMASGTGGELFF
clone size: few; D gene: TRBD2; V gene: TRBV7-2; J gene: TRBJ2-1; CDR3 DNA: TGTGCCAGCAGCACGGGACTAGCGGGAGGCAGTGAGCAGTTCTTC; CDR3 protein: CASSTGLAGGSEQFF
clone size: medium-sized; D gene: TRBD1; V gene: TRBV19; J gene: TRBJ1-2; CDR3 DNA: TGTGCCAGTAGCATGGACAGGGGTAGATATGGATATGGCTACACCTTC; CDR3 protein: CASSMDRGRYGYGYTF
clone size: -; D gene: -; V gene: TRBV27; J gene: TRBJ1-5; CDR3 DNA: TGTGCCAGCAGTTTACTTTGGCCGAATCAGCCCCAGCATTTT; CDR3 protein: CASSLLWPNQPQHF
clone size: -; D gene: TRBD2; V gene: TRBV20-1; J gene: TRBJ2-3; CDR3 DNA: TGCAGTGCTAGTGGTGGGACTAGCATAACAGATACGCAGTATTTT; CDR3 protein: CSASGGTSITDTQYF
clone size: -; D gene: -; V gene: TRBV15; J gene: TRBJ2-7; CDR3 DNA: TGTGCCACCAGCAGACCGCAAATGGAGCAGTACTTC; CDR3 protein: CATSRPQMEQYF
clone size: -; D gene: -; V gene: TRBV19; J gene: TRBJ2-1; CDR3 DNA: TGTGCCAGTATGTCCGGGAACTACAATGAGCAGTTCTTC; CDR3 protein: CASMSGNYNEQFF
clone size: -; D gene: TRBD1; V gene: TRBV19; J gene: TRBJ1-5; CDR3 DNA: TGTGCCAGTAGTATCCGGGGACCAGGGGGGATCGATCAGCCCCAGCATTTT; CDR3 protein: CASSIRGPGGIDQPQHF
clone size: -; D gene: TRBD2; V gene: TRBV11-3; J gene: TRBJ2-5; CDR3 DNA: TGTGCCAGCAGCATGGGGATAGCGGGGGAGACCCAGTACTTC; CDR3 protein: CASSMGIAGETQYF
clone size: -; D gene: -; V gene: TRBV12-3/TRBV12-4; J gene: TRBJ2-2; CDR3 DNA: TGTGCCAGCAGCCTCTCTCGCGCCGGGGAGCTGTTTTTT; CDR3 protein: CASSLSRAGELFF
clone size: -; D gene: TRBD1; V gene: TRBV19; J gene: TRBJ1-5; CDR3 DNA: TGTGCCAGTAGTCCCGACCGACAGGGGAGACAGCACCAGCATTTT; CDR3 protein: CASSPDRQGRQHQHF
clone size: -; D gene: -; V gene: TRBV5-4; J gene: TRBJ2-4; CDR3 DNA: TGTGCCAGCAGCTTGTCTCCTGAGCTAGCCAAAAACATTCAGTACTTC; CDR3 protein: CASSLSPELAKNIQYF
clone size: -; D gene: -; V gene: TRBV5-1; J gene: TRBJ2-3; CDR3 DNA: TGCGCCAGCAGCCCGGACGTAACTAGCACAGATACGCAGTATTTT; CDR3 protein: CASSPDVTSTDTQYF
clone size: few; D gene: -; V gene: TRBV5-1; J gene: TRBJ1-3; CDR3 DNA: TGCGCCAGCAGCTTGGCCGGGACGGACTCTGGAAACACCATATATTTT; CDR3 protein: CASSLAGTDSGNTIYF
clone size: -; D gene: -; V gene: TRBV18; J gene: TRBJ2-3; CDR3 DNA: TGTGCCAGCTCACTTCCGACAGATATTCCAGATACGCAGTATTTT; CDR3 protein: CASSLPTDIPDTQYF
clone size: -; D gene: TRBD1; V gene: TRBV24-1; J gene: TRBJ2-3; CDR3 DNA: TGTGCCACCAGTGACAAAACCTCCAGGGGGCGGGCAGATACGCAGTATTTT; CDR3 protein: CATSDKTSRGRADTQYF
clone size: -; D gene: -; V gene: TRBV19; J gene: TRBJ2-1; CDR3 DNA: TGTGCCAGTAGTAGGGCCTCTTGGGGTGATGAGCAGTTCTTC; CDR3 protein: CASSRASWGDEQFF
clone size: -; D gene: -; V gene: TRBV12-3/TRBV12-4; J gene: TRBJ2-7; CDR3 DNA: TGTGCCAGCAGACGCGGGGAGACCTACGAGCAGTACTTC; CDR3 protein: CASRRGETYEQYF
clone size: -; D gene: -; V gene: TRBV9; J gene: TRBJ2-2; CDR3 DNA: TGTGCCAGCAGCGTTTACTATAACACCGGGGAGCTGTTTTTT; CDR3 protein: CASSVYYNTGELFF
clone size: -; D gene: -; V gene: TRBV6-8; J gene: TRBJ1-5; CDR3 DNA: TGTGCCAGCAGTTCAAAGCGCAATCAGCCCCAGCATTTT; CDR3 protein: CASSSKRNQPQHF
clone size: -; D gene: -; V gene: TRBV5-1; J gene: TRBJ1-3; CDR3 DNA: TGCGCCAGCAGCCCGAACGGGGGGCGCGGTGGAAACACCATATATTTT; CDR3 protein: CASSPNGGRGGNTIYF
clone size: -; D gene: -; V gene: TRBV27; J gene: TRBJ1-2; CDR3 DNA: TGTGCCAGCCGATTAAATTCCCTGGTGAGCTACACCTTC; CDR3 protein: CASRLNSLVSYTF
clone size: -; D gene: TRBD2; V gene: TRBV11-2; J gene: TRBJ2-5; CDR3 DNA: TGTGCCAGCAGCGTGAGCGGGATTGAGACCCAGTACTTC; CDR3 protein: CASSVSGIETQYF
clone size: -; D gene: -; V gene: TRBV20-1; J gene: TRBJ1-1; CDR3 DNA: TGCAGTGCCGCGGGCGAGTCTGAAGCTTTCTTT; CDR3 protein: CSAAGESEAFF
clone size: -; D gene: -; V gene: TRBV6-5; J gene: TRBJ2-2; CDR3 DNA: TGTGCCAGCAGTTACGGGCGGACCGGGGAGCTGTTTTTT; CDR3 protein: CASSYGRTGELFF
clone size: -; D gene: TRBD2; V gene: TRBV6-5; J gene: TRBJ2-1; CDR3 DNA: TGTTCAATCTCATCGGCCCTAGCGGGTAATGAGCAGTTCTTC; CDR3 protein: CSISSALAGNEQFF
clone size: -; D gene: -; V gene: TRBV29-1; J gene: TRBJ2-7; CDR3 DNA: TGCAGCGCAGGAGGCGCCTACTCCTACGAGCAGTACTTC; CDR3 protein: CSAGGAYSYEQYF
clone size: -; D gene: -; V gene: TRBV21-1; J gene: TRBJ2-4; CDR3 DNA: TGTGCCAGCAGCAAACCAGCGCATACCTCAGGATACATTCAGTACTTC; CDR3 protein: CASSKPAHTSGYIQYF
clone size: -; D gene: -; V gene: TRBV5-6; J gene: TRBJ2-1; CDR3 DNA: TGTGCCAGCAGCTTGGTACCTGGGTTCGACAATGAGCAGTTCTTC; CDR3 protein: CASSLVPGFDNEQFF
clone size: once; D gene: -; V gene: TRBV5-1; J gene: TRBJ2-5; CDR3 DNA: TGCGCCAGCAGCTTGGTGATGGGGGAGACCCAGTACTTC; CDR3 protein: CASSLVMGETQYF
clone size: -; D gene: -; V gene: TRBV19; J gene: TRBJ2-2; CDR3 DNA: TGTGCCAGTAGTATAGGCAGGGGCGGGTCCGGGGAGCTGTTTTTT; CDR3 protein: CASSIGRGGSGELFF
clone size: -; D gene: TRBD1; V gene: TRBV5-1; J gene: TRBJ1-1; CDR3 DNA: TGCGCCAGCAGCTTAGGACAGGGGTCGTCTGAAGCTTTCTTT; CDR3 protein: CASSLGQGSSEAFF
clone size: few; D gene: -; V gene: TRBV19; J gene: TRBJ2-2; CDR3 DNA: TGTGCCAGTAGTGGGGGCGATCTATCAAACACCGGGGAGCTGTTTTTT; CDR3 protein: CASSGGDLSNTGELFF
clone size: -; D gene: TRBD2; V gene: TRBV18; J gene: TRBJ2-1; CDR3 DNA: TGTGCCAGCTCACCCTATCGGCCTAGCGGCATATTGAGCAATGAGCAGTTCTTC; CDR3 protein: CASSPYRPSGILSNEQFF
clone size: few; D gene: -; V gene: TRBV5-1; J gene: TRBJ1-1; CDR3 DNA: TGCGCCAGCGTAGTCGGGGGGCAGGGTGGTTACACTGAAGCTTTCTTT; CDR3 protein: CASVVGGQGGYTEAFF
clone size: -; D gene: -; V gene: TRBV7-3; J gene: TRBJ1-6; CDR3 DNA: TGTGCCAGCGCCCTCAGGGACCCAAATTCACCCCTCCACTTT; CDR3 protein: CASALRDPNSPLHF
clone size: -; D gene: TRBD2; V gene: TRBV5-1; J gene: TRBJ2-1; CDR3 DNA: TGCGCCAGCAGCTTGGCCCTAGCGGGAGGCAATGAGCAGTTCTTC; CDR3 protein: CASSLALAGGNEQFF
clone size: -; D gene: -; V gene: TRBV14; J gene: TRBJ1-1; CDR3 DNA: TGTGCCAGCAGCCAAGATTTGGGGGGGTGGACTGAAGCTTTCTTT; CDR3 protein: CASSQDLGGWTEAFF
clone size: -; D gene: TRBD1; V gene: TRBV28; J gene: TRBJ1-4; CDR3 DNA: TGTGCCAGCAGTACCACCGGGACAGGTCCCGAAAAACTGTTTTTT; CDR3 protein: CASSTTGTGPEKLFF
clone size: once; D gene: -; V gene: TRBV14; J gene: TRBJ1-2; CDR3 DNA: TGTGCCAGCAGCCAAACCCGCGGGGGTTTCACTAACTATGGCTACACCTTC; CDR3 protein: CASSQTRGGFTNYGYTF
clone size: -; D gene: -; V gene: TRBV7-9; J gene: TRBJ1-2; CDR3 DNA: TGTGCCACAGCCCAAGGGGGGAACTATGGCTACACCTTC; CDR3 protein: CATAQGGNYGYTF
clone size: -; D gene: -; V gene: TRBV10-3; J gene: TRBJ2-7; CDR3 DNA: TGTGCCATCACTAAGGGACAAGCCTACGAGCAGTACTTC; CDR3 protein: CAITKGQAYEQYF
clone size: -; D gene: -; V gene: TRBV6-5; J gene: TRBJ1-2; CDR3 DNA: TGTGCCAGCAGAGTCCTCACCGGTGGCTACACCTTC; CDR3 protein: CASRVLTGGYTF
clone size: -; D gene: -; V gene: TRBV13; J gene: TRBJ2-6; CDR3 DNA: TGTGCCAGCAGCCGACGATTTCCAACAACAGGGCTCTCTGGGGCCAACGTCCTGACTTTC; CDR3 protein: CASSRRFPTTGLSGANVLTF